Below are 31 T cell receptor beta chains sequenced from a single sample in a study of CD8 T cells in Susac syndrome. RNA amounts of about 0.5 to 1 ug underwent reverse transcription with random hexamers. TCRdb reprocessed the immunoSEQ multiplex PCR reads via MiXCR and lists one record per CDR3 protein. Found here are roughly 100,000 distinct CDR3 sequences, approximately 95% of them singletons; the top ten hold roughly 0.43%. Material: CD8+ T cells from PBMCs. These receptors were collected from a human donor with Susac syndrome.

This sequence joins TRBV5-4 and TRBJ2-2; 7 nucleotides agree with TRBD2. CDR1 and CDR2 from the germline V gene are SGHNT and YYREEE (reference sequence). The CDR3 extends over 17 amino acids. The J segment lost 0 bases and the V segment lost 3 bases, leaving 8 bases of the junction unmatched. The CDR3 here is CASSWGGSRSNTGELFF. CDR3 DNA sequence: TGTGCCAGCAGCTGGGGGGGTAGCAGGTCGAACACCGGGGAGCTGTTTTTT.

The V and J genes are TRBV9 and TRBJ1-6, with 11 positions matching TRBD1. The CDR3 covers 15 residues. CDR1 and CDR2 (germline): SGDLS, YYNGEE. The J segment lost 10 bases and the V segment lost 4 bases, leaving 7 bases of the junction unmatched. The CDR3: CASSPGQGGPSPLHF. DNA of the CDR3: TGTGCCAGCAGCCCGGGACAGGGGGGACCGTCACCCCTCCACTTT.

The V gene is TRBV24-1, the J gene TRBJ2-5; possibly TRBD1 for D (5 bases). This CDR3 contains 15 residues. Per the germline V gene, CDR1 is KGHDR and CDR2 is SFDVKD. The V end lost 4 bases, the J end lost 4 bases, and 15 bases lay between the germline ends. CDR3 amino acids: CATSDGMMQGETQYF. The CDR3 DNA reads TGTGCCACCAGTGACGGCATGATGCAGGGAGAGACCCAGTACTTC.

The chain has TRBV25-1 and TRBJ2-5, with D possibly TRBD2 on 5 matching bases. Germline CDR1 and CDR2: MGHDK and SYGVNS. This CDR3 comprises 16 residues. V dropped 2 bases and J dropped 7 bases, with 20 bases sitting between them. CDR3 nucleotide sequence: TGTGCCAGCAGTGAACCCTTTGGGCCAGCAGGAGGGACCCAGTACTTC. Protein product: CASSEPFGPAGGTQYF.

The gene calls are TRBV30 and TRBJ1-6, with a tentative D call TRBD1 (5 bases). The ends were cut back, 4 bases at V and 5 bases at J, with 12 bases in the middle. CDR1 GTSNPN and CDR2 SVGIG come from the germline V gene (reference sequence). CDR3 length equals 14 residues. In DNA, the CDR3 is TGTGCCTGGAAGGTACAGGATGATAATTCACCCCTCCACTTT. Translated, it gives CAWKVQDDNSPLHF.

The gene calls are TRBV5-1 and TRBJ1-2; 9 nucleotides align to TRBD1. V shed 5 bases and J 1 base; nucleotides not matched to a gene: 3. This CDR3 region has 14 residues. Germline V gives CDR1 SGHRS, CDR2 YFSETQ. As DNA, the CDR3 is TGCGCCAGCAGGGAGACAGGGGGTAACTATGGCTACACCTTC. Translated: CASRETGGNYGYTF.

The J gene is TRBJ1-1, the V gene TRBV9, with a weak D call TRBD1 (6 bases). Trimming pared 0 bases from V and 4 bases from J, leaving 10 bases between. The CDR3 covers 14 residues. Per germline, CDR1 SGDLS and CDR2 YYNGEE. CDR3 sequence: CASSVEGGPTEAFF. In DNA, the CDR3 is TGTGCCAGCAGCGTAGAGGGGGGGCCCACTGAAGCTTTCTTT.

This clonotype is a singleton in its sample. The chain combines TRBV3-1 with TRBJ1-1; a possible D gene is TRBD1 (5 bases). Trimming shortened V by 4 bases and J by 1 base, and 16 bases separated the two germline ends. CDR1 is LGHDT and CDR2 is YNNKEL in the germline V gene (reference sequence). This CDR3 is 16 amino acids long. CDR3 DNA: TGTGCCAGCAGCCCATATGACAGAGGGGCGAACACTGAAGCTTTCTTT. Translation gives CASSPYDRGANTEAFF.

This clonotype was seen only once. The chain couples TRBV27 to TRBJ1-1; D ambiguous. Trimming cost V 0 bases and J 8 bases, with 10 bases left between them. This CDR3 region has 13 residues. The germline V gene encodes CDR1 MNHEY and CDR2 SMNVEV (reference sequence). The CDR3: CASSLSLQTEAFF. CDR3 bases: TGTGCCAGCAGTTTATCGTTGCAGACCGAAGCTTTCTTT.

The rearrangement links TRBV25-1 to TRBJ1-1, with a weak D call TRBD1 (5 bases). The CDR3 contains 13 residues. V lost 7 bases and J lost 4, with 13 bases in between. From germline, CDR1 is MGHDK and CDR2 SYGVNS. This CDR3 is CASMWTTGTEAFF. Here the CDR3 DNA reads TGTGCCAGCATGTGGACAACGGGCACTGAAGCTTTCTTT.

The chain carries TRBV7-3 and TRBJ2-1; TRBD2 agrees at 10 bases. The germline gives CDR1 SGHTA, CDR2 FQGTGA. Trimming cost V 3 bases and J 7 bases; bases outside gene matches: 3. The CDR3 loop spans 14 amino acids. Written as DNA, the CDR3 is TGTGCCAGCAGCTTCGGACTAGCGGCTAATGAGCAGTTCTTC. It encodes CASSFGLAANEQFF.

In its sample, this clonotype was seen once. The chain uses TRBV24-1 and TRBJ1-5; unclear D gene. V was shortened by 1 base and J by 3 bases, with 6 bases between the two germline ends. Germline CDR1 and CDR2: KGHDR and SFDVKD. The CDR3 is 14 amino acids. The CDR3 region is CATSDLWHNQPQHF. CDR3 sequence (DNA): TGTGCCACCAGTGATTTATGGCACAATCAGCCCCAGCATTTT.

V and J are TRBV27 and TRBJ2-1; 14 bases line up with TRBD2. The CDR3 totals 16 residues. With 5 bases clipped from V and 5 bases from J, the junction kept 5 bases outside the gene matches. Germline V gives CDR1 MNHEY, CDR2 SMNVEV (reference sequence). CDR3: CASSLPGLAGDNEQFF. The CDR3 nucleotides are TGTGCCAGCAGTCTACCGGGACTAGCGGGGGACAATGAGCAGTTCTTC.

The chain's CDR3 is CASSVEGQANEQFF. CDR3 bases: TGTGCCAGCAGCGTAGAGGGACAGGCCAATGAGCAGTTCTTC. This rearrangement joins TRBV9 to TRBJ2-1; 8 bases map to TRBD1. Germline V gene lookup returns CDR1 SGDLS and CDR2 YYNGEE. The CDR3 covers 14 residues. The V and J ends lost 0 bases and 6 bases, in that order; junction bases with no gene match: 2.

The chain has TRBV4-1 and TRBJ2-3; D call uncertain. The CDR3 contains 12 residues. The germline V gene has CDR1 MGHRA and CDR2 YSYEKL. Trimming removed 0 bases at V and 6 bases at J, with 4 bases between. The CDR3 DNA is TGCGCCAGCAGCCAAGAGGGCGATACGCAGTATTTT. This gives the protein CASSQEGDTQYF.

As DNA, the CDR3 is TGTGCCAGCAGCTCCAGTGAGGGGTACCAAGAGACCCAGTACTTC. Translated: CASSSSEGYQETQYF. The chain has TRBV7-6 and TRBJ2-5; D tentatively fits TRBD1 or TRBD2 (5 bases each). V lost 4 bases to trimming and J lost 0 bases, with 12 bases between them. This CDR3 spans 15 amino acids. Germline assignment: CDR1 SGHVS and CDR2 FNYEAQ.

V is TRBV4-3 and J is TRBJ2-7, with 10 bases lining up with TRBD1. Germline CDR1 is LGHNA and CDR2 is YSLEER. The junction had 5 bases not matched to a gene; V was cut back by 0 bases and J by 3 bases. The CDR3 extends over 16 amino acids. CDR3 amino acids: CASSQDVGTGDYEQYF. In nucleotides, the CDR3 is TGCGCCAGCAGCCAAGACGTAGGGACAGGGGACTACGAGCAGTACTTC.

V is TRBV4-2 and J is TRBJ1-5; 7 bases agree with TRBD1. Unmatched junction bases numbered 4, after V lost 4 bases and J lost 4 bases. The germline V gene has CDR1 LGHNA and CDR2 YNFKEQ. The CDR3 loop spans 14 amino acids. The DNA for the CDR3 is TGTGCCAGCAGCCCCCGGACAGGTAATCAGCCCCAGCATTTT. It encodes CASSPRTGNQPQHF.

The chain combines TRBV5-6 with TRBJ1-2; no reliable D call. This CDR3 spans 14 amino acids. Trimming took 0 bases from V and 0 from J, leaving 6 bases between them. CDR1 and CDR2 (germline): SGHDT, YYEEEE. DNA for the CDR3: TGTGCCAGCAGCTTGGCAGGATCTAACTATGGCTACACCTTC. Its translation: CASSLAGSNYGYTF.

On this clonotype itself: A read error may produce the germline difference seen at one junction end. This chain uses TRBV9 with TRBJ1-1; D remains ambiguous. CDR3 length: 9 residues. Germline V gene sequence: CDR1 SGDLS, CDR2 YYNGEE. CDR3 residues: CASSVGQLF. The CDR3 nucleotides are TGTGCCAGCAGCGTAGGCCAGCTCTTT.

The chain uses TRBV27 and TRBJ2-1; D uncertain. V was pared by 7 bases and J by 10 bases, with 17 bases between. The CDR3 consists of 13 residues. The germline V gene has CDR1 MNHEY and CDR2 SMNVEV (reference sequence). The CDR3 sequence is CASTPLGAAEQFF. The DNA of the CDR3 is TGTGCCAGCACACCGCTTGGCGCGGCCGAGCAGTTCTTC.

V is TRBV9 and J is TRBJ2-1, with 12 bases that match TRBD2. V lost 3 bases and J lost 6; bases outside the gene matches: 4. Germline CDR1 reads SGDLS; CDR2 reads YYNGEE. The CDR3 loop spans 15 amino acids. The CDR3 spells CASSGTSGGSNEQFF. Here the CDR3 DNA reads TGTGCCAGCAGCGGTACTAGCGGGGGGTCCAATGAGCAGTTCTTC.

V gene TRBV20-1 combines with J gene TRBJ1-1; D call uncertain. The V gene lost 6 bases and the J gene lost 1 base, with 9 bases spanning the gap. Germline loops: CDR1 DFQATT, CDR2 SNEGSKA (reference sequence). The CDR3 has 12 amino acids. Written as DNA, the CDR3 is TGCAGTGCGCGTTACAGGAACACTGAAGCTTTCTTT. The encoded protein is CSARYRNTEAFF.

This clonotype was found once. The chain uses TRBV5-1 and TRBJ2-7; TRBD1 or TRBD2 may be the D gene (6 bases each). This CDR3 region has 15 residues. V gave up 2 bases and J gave up 0 bases, with 12 bases separating them. CDR1 and CDR2 from the germline V gene are SGHRS and YFSETQ. In nucleotides, the CDR3 is TGCGCCAGCAGCTTCTGGGGGGACATCTCCTACGAGCAGTACTTC. Its translation is CASSFWGDISYEQYF.

This chain joins TRBV12-3 or TRBV12-4 and TRBJ2-3; D gene unclear. This CDR3 contains 14 residues. V was cut by 3 bases and J by 3 bases, with 10 bases left in between. This CDR3 is CASSLGRKTDTQYF. Written as DNA, the CDR3 is TGTGCCAGCAGTTTGGGCCGCAAGACAGATACGCAGTATTTT.

The gene calls are TRBV9 and TRBJ2-2; the match to TRBD1 covers 7 bases. The CDR3 runs 17 residues. Germline CDR1 reads SGDLS; CDR2 reads YYNGEE. Trimming took 1 base from V and 2 from J; bases not matched to a gene: 8. CDR3 sequence: CASSVRPTGPNTGELFF. CDR3 DNA: TGTGCCAGCAGCGTAAGACCGACAGGGCCCAACACCGGGGAGCTGTTTTTT.

This chain links TRBV27 with TRBJ1-5, with D possibly being TRBD1 (5 bases). CDR1 is MNHEY, CDR2 SMNVEV, per germline (reference sequence). The CDR3 has 14 amino acids. Trimming left V 6 bases short and J 2 bases short, with 11 bases between. CDR3 nucleotide sequence: TGTGCCAGCAGCCGGGGCGCGGGCAATCAGCCCCAGCATTTT. It translates to CASSRGAGNQPQHF.

V is TRBV12-3 or TRBV12-4 and J is TRBJ2-1; possibly TRBD2 for D (5 bases). The CDR3 is made up of 12 amino acids. Trimming shortened V by 6 bases and J by 10 bases, and 13 bases separated the two germline ends. CDR3 nucleotide sequence: TGTGCCAGCAGACTTTTGCCGGGGGAGCAGTTCTTC. It yields the protein CASRLLPGEQFF.

V and J are TRBV11-2 and TRBJ2-3, with D possibly matching TRBD1 (6 bases). V lost 0 bases to trimming and J lost 1 base, with 26 bases between them. CDR3 length equals 21 residues. CDR1 SGHAT and CDR2 FQNNGV come from the germline V gene. The CDR3: CASSLDGTWAIAGLGTDTQYF. Written as DNA, the CDR3 is TGTGCCAGCAGCTTAGATGGGACATGGGCAATAGCAGGGTTGGGCACAGATACGCAGTATTTT.

The table lists this clonotype with a few counts. The rearrangement joins TRBV6-2 or TRBV6-3 to TRBJ1-1, with D possibly being TRBD1 (5 bases). The V gene's germline CDR1 is MNHEY and CDR2 SVGEGT. With 6 bases removed from V and 3 bases from J, the gap between germline ends came to 8 bases. This CDR3 region has 12 residues. This CDR3 is CASREGYTEAFF. CDR3 sequence (DNA): TGTGCCAGCAGGGAGGGGTACACTGAAGCTTTCTTT.

The chain has TRBV3-1 and TRBJ2-7, with TRBD2 matching over 11 bases. J lost 3 bases, V lost 1 base, and 2 bases had no gene match. Germline V lookup: CDR1 LGHDT, CDR2 YNNKEL (reference sequence). CDR3 length: 15 amino acids. In nucleotides, the CDR3 is TGTGCCAGCAGCCAAGGGACTAGCGGGTACTACGAGCAGTACTTC. Residues: CASSQGTSGYYEQYF.